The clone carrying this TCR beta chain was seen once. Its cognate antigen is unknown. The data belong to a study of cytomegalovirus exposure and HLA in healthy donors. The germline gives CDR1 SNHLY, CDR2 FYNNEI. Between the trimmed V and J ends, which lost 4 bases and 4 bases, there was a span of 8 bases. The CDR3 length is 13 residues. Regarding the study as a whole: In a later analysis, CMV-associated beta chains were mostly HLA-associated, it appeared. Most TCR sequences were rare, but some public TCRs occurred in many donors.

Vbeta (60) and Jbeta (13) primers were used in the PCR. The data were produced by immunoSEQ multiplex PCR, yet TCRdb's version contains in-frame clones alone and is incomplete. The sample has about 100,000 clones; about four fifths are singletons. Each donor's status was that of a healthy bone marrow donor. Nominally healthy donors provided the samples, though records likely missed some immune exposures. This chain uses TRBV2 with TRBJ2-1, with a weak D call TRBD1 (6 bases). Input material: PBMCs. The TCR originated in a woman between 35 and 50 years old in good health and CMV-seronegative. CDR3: CASSGQEYNEQFF. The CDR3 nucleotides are TGTGCCAGCAGTGGACAGGAGTACAATGAGCAGTTCTTC.